This TCR beta chain was recorded in a study of technical replicates of blood from several donors. Trimming took 5 bases from V and 0 from J; bases not matched to a gene: 5. This CDR3 comprises 15 residues. Germline lookup yields CDR1 SEHNR and CDR2 FQNEAQ (reference sequence). Some clones are missing from TCRdb's copy, which holds only in-frame ones; the method was immunoSEQ multiplex PCR. The table shows fewer than 85,000 clones, with about 97% occurring only once. The V call is TRBV7-9, the J call TRBJ1-2; 8 bases align to TRBD1. This clonotype originated in a human donor in good health. Material: T cells isolated from PBMCs. CDR3 DNA: TGTGCCAGCAGCCTGACAGGGGCCTCTAACTATGGCTACACCTTC. It translates to CASSLTGASNYGYTF.